This T cell receptor (beta chain) emerged from a study of blood T cells in healthy people across ages. Study-wide results and limits: Greater diversity and more naive CD4+ cells were seen in long-lived donors than in aged donors.

The CDR3 totals 14 residues. CDR1 is SGHTA and CDR2 is FQGNSA in the germline V gene. Using a J-beta primer mix together with a sample-barcoded 5' primer, a second PCR was run for roughly 7 to 12 cycles. TCRdb processed the 5' RACE reads anew with MiXCR; each CDR3 protein has one entry. The sample carries about 1.7 million distinct CDR3 sequences, approximately 28% recorded once. Turning to this clonotype: Its antigen is not known. Given a much more abundant clone one base away, this may be a read error.

Caucasian, healthy and from Russia, the donors were aged between roughly 6 and 95. The clonotype was recovered from a woman in her twenties or thirties in good health. The sequencing sample was made of blood. V gene TRBV7-2 combines with J gene TRBJ2-7; tentatively, D is TRBD2 (6 bases). The CDR3 region has the DNA TGTGCCAGCAGCGCGGGACTTTTACTCTACGGGCAGTACTTC. This codes for CASSAGLLLYGQYF.